The entry that follows covers one T cell receptor beta chain sequence. Its cognate antigen is unknown. The data originate from a study of identifying expanded T cells in peripheral blood. Study conclusions and caveats: Clone count variance between approximately 2-week samples rose with total template count. Differentially abundant clones: about 1.2 between replicates, about 16 at around 14 days, more than 18 at four.

Assay used: immunoSEQ multiplex PCR; TCRdb lists only in-frame clones, some missing. The sample carries about 84,000 clones, around 86% recorded once. V was clipped by 7 bases and J by 3 bases, with 22 bases between them. Germline V CDR1 and CDR2: WSHSY, SAAADI. There are 16 residues in the CDR3. During the collection period, no donor immune events like infections were recorded. This clonotype originated in a person aged 18-70 years in good health. This chain connects TRBV10-2 to TRBJ2-7, with D unclear. The sample comprised blood. The CDR3 here is CASMAFRGRGFYEQYF. CDR3 nucleotide sequence: TGCGCCAGCATGGCCTTTCGTGGACGTGGGTTCTACGAGCAGTACTTC.